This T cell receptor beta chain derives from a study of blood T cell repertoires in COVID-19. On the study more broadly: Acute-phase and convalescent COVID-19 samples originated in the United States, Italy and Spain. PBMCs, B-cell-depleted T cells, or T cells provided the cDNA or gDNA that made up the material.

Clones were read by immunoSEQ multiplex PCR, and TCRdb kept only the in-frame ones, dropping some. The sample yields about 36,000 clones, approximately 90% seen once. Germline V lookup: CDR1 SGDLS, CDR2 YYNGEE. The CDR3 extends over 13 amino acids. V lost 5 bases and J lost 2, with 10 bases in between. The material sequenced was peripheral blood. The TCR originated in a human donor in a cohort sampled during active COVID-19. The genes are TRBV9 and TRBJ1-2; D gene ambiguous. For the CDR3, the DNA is TGTGCCAGCAGAGCGGACGGGAACTATGGCTACACCTTC. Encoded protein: CASRADGNYGYTF. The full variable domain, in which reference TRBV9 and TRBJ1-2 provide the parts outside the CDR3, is DSGVTQTPKHLITATGQRVTLRCSPRSGDLSVYWYQQSLDQGLQFLIQYYNGEERAKGNILERFSAQQFPDLHSELNLSSLELGDSALYFCASRADGNYGYTFGSGTRLTVV.